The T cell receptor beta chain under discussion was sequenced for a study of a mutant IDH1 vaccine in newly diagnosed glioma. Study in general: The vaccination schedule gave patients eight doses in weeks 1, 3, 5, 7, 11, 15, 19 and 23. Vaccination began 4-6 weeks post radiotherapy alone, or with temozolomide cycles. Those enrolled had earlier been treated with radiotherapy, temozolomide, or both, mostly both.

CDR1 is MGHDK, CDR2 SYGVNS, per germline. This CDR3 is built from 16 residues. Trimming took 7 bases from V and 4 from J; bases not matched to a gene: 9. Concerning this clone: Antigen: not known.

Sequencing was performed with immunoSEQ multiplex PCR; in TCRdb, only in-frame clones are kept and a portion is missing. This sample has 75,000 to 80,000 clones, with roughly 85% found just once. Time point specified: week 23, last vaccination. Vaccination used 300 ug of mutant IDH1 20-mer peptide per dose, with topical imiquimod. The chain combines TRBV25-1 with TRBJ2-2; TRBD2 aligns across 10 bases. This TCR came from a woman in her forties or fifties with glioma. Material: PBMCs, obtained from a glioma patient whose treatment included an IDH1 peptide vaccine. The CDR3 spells CASKAGGPSGTGELFF. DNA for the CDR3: TGTGCCAGCAAAGCGGGAGGGCCCTCGGGCACCGGGGAGCTGTTTTTT.